This T cell receptor beta chain is from a study of blood T cell repertoires in COVID-19. Clones were read by immunoSEQ multiplex PCR, and TCRdb kept only the in-frame ones, dropping some. The sample records under 55,000 clones, approximately 79% being singletons. V was clipped by 0 bases and J by 10 bases, with 18 bases between them. CDR1 GTSNPN and CDR2 SVGIG come from the germline V gene (reference sequence). The CDR3 runs 15 residues. Sequenced material: peripheral blood. The clonotype comes from a man between 65 and 85 years old with acute or convalescent COVID-19. V usage is TRBV30 and J usage is TRBJ1-4; the D gene is possibly TRBD1 (6 bases). The CDR3 DNA reads TGTGCCTGGAGTGTCTCACAAAGGGGGTTCGGAAAACTGTTTTTT. It encodes CAWSVSQRGFGKLFF.